Presented here are 17 T cell receptor beta chains from one specimen sequenced in a study of blood T cells in healthy people across ages. The second PCR ran about 6 to 12 cycles with a sample-barcoded 5' primer and J-beta primers. TCRdb redid the calling of the 5' RACE reads with MiXCR, one entry per CDR3 protein. The table shows approximately 1.5 million distinct CDR3 sequences, with roughly 30% occurring only once. The source material was blood. The receptors were sampled from a woman in her 30s in good health.

The chain is built from TRBV20-1 and TRBJ2-5; D unclear. Germline CDR1 is DFQATT and CDR2 is SNEGSKA (reference sequence). The CDR3 is made up of 11 amino acids. Trimming took off 5 bases at V and 3 bases at J, with 7 bases between the two ends. CDR3 bases: TGCAGTGCTGAAAGAAAAGAGACCCAGTACTTC. It codes for CSAERKETQYF.

The rearrangement links TRBV20-1 to TRBJ1-1; no clear D gene. V dropped 5 bases and J dropped 3 bases, with 10 bases sitting between them. Germline V gene data show CDR1 as DFQATT and CDR2 as SNEGSKA (reference sequence). The CDR3 loop spans 12 amino acids. Written as DNA, the CDR3 is TGCAGTGCTTTCCGGGAGCACACTGAAGCTTTCTTT. Translation gives CSAFREHTEAFF.

This clonotype was recorded many times. The J gene is TRBJ2-5, the V gene TRBV10-3; 7 nucleotides align to TRBD2. CDR3 length: 17 amino acids. Germline CDR1 is ENHRY and CDR2 is SYGVKD. V lost 3 bases, J lost 5 bases, and 15 bases stayed unmatched. CDR3 coding DNA: TGTGCCATCAGTGACCACCAAGCGGGACCTCGGGAGGAGACCCAGTACTTC. Residues: CAISDHQAGPREETQYF.

This clonotype has ten or more counts. The CDR3 nucleotides are TGTGCCACCCATACCACGAGGCTAGCGGGTTACACAGATACGCAGTATTTT. Its translation is CATHTTRLAGYTDTQYF. This rearrangement joins TRBV12-3 or TRBV12-4 to TRBJ2-3; 8 positions agree with TRBD2. This CDR3 region has 17 residues. V shed 10 bases, J shed 2 bases, and the junction held 17 bases outside the gene matches.

Only a few counts were recorded for this clonotype. The chain recombines TRBV6-1 with TRBJ2-5, with TRBD2 matching over 13 bases. After removal of 8 bases from V and 5 bases from J, the junction contained 5 bases not matched to a gene. Germline loops: CDR1 MNHNS, CDR2 SASEGT. The CDR3 contains 14 residues. Here the CDR3 DNA reads TGTGCCAGCCGAGGACTAGCGGGAGTGGAGACCCAGTACTTC. As protein: CASRGLAGVETQYF.

Only a few counts were recorded for this clonotype. The chain combines TRBV4-1 with TRBJ2-5; possible D gene TRBD2, 6 bases. Germline CDR1 MGHRA, CDR2 YSYEKL. The V gene lost 4 bases and the J gene lost 3 bases, with 12 bases spanning the gap. The CDR3 covers 14 residues. The CDR3 region has the DNA TGCGCCAGCAGCCCCTCGGGGGAGGAAGAGACCCAGTACTTC. Encoded protein: CASSPSGEEETQYF.

Only a few counts were recorded for this clonotype. V usage is TRBV20-1 and J usage is TRBJ2-3; D might be TRBD2 (6 bases). V lost 3 bases, J lost 3 bases, and 10 bases lay in between. The CDR3 has 13 residues. The germline gives CDR1 DFQATT, CDR2 SNEGSKA (reference sequence). CDR3 region: CSARGRPTDTQYF. CDR3 DNA sequence: TGCAGTGCTAGGGGGAGGCCGACAGATACGCAGTATTTT.

This clonotype was seen only a few times. This chain uses TRBV20-1 with TRBJ2-6, with 10 nucleotides matching TRBD1. This CDR3 comprises 18 residues. The germline CDR1 and CDR2 sequences are DFQATT and SNEGSKA (reference sequence). With 2 bases clipped from V and 0 bases from J, the junction kept 7 bases outside the gene matches. CDR3 in DNA: TGCAGTGCTAGACCCACCGGGACAGGGGTCTCTGGGGCCAACGTCCTGACTTTC. Its protein is CSARPTGTGVSGANVLTF.

CDR3 protein: CASQRREGPEETQYF. CDR3 coding DNA: TGTGCCTCCCAAAGGCGGGAGGGGCCTGAAGAGACCCAGTACTTC. V and J are TRBV10-3 and TRBJ2-5; TRBD2 matches 9 bases. Germline V gene sequence: CDR1 ENHRY, CDR2 SYGVKD. The V gene end was trimmed by 11 bases and the J gene end by 3 bases; junction bases not matched to a gene: 13. This CDR3 region has 15 residues.

This clonotype was picked up a small number of times. The V and J genes are TRBV5-1 and TRBJ2-5; tentative D call: TRBD2 (5 bases). CDR3 length equals 14 residues. From germline, CDR1 is SGHRS and CDR2 YFSETQ. V was clipped by 1 base and J by 4 bases, with 11 bases between them. The CDR3 loop reads CASSLLTTLETQYF. The CDR3 region has the DNA TGCGCCAGCAGCTTGCTGACTACCCTAGAGACCCAGTACTTC.

The rearrangement links TRBV10-3 to TRBJ2-1; TRBD2 aligns across 7 bases. Trimming at V came to 2 bases and at J to 6 bases, leaving 13 bases not matched to a gene. CDR1 ENHRY and CDR2 SYGVKD come from the germline V gene. The CDR3 has 17 amino acids. The CDR3 nucleotides are TGTGCCATCAGTGAGATCCCTCTAGCGGTCCGTACCAATGAGCAGTTCTTC. The encoded protein is CAISEIPLAVRTNEQFF.

The CDR3 protein is CSAVGQGSGATEAFF. For the CDR3, the DNA is TGCAGTGCCGTGGGGCAGGGGAGTGGCGCTACTGAAGCTTTCTTT. The V and J genes are TRBV20-1 and TRBJ1-1; possibly TRBD1 for D (6 bases). V was shortened by 6 bases and J by 5 bases, with 22 bases between the two germline ends. Germline assignment: CDR1 DFQATT and CDR2 SNEGSKA (reference sequence). The CDR3 spans 15 residues.

This clonotype was seen a single time. The V gene is TRBV6-5, the J gene TRBJ2-5; a weak D match, TRBD2 (5 bases). The germline V gene encodes CDR1 MNHEY and CDR2 SVGAGI. V lost 0 bases to trimming and J lost 5 bases, with 25 bases between them. CDR3 length equals 19 residues. CDR3 sequence reads: CASSYSPMGVTRPRETQYF. Written as DNA, the CDR3 is TGTGCCAGCAGTTACTCCCCAATGGGCGTTACTAGGCCGCGGGAGACCCAGTACTTC.

V and J are TRBV27 and TRBJ2-7; 8 bases map to TRBD2. Trimming cost V 0 bases and J 3 bases; bases outside gene matches: 4. Germline V gives CDR1 MNHEY, CDR2 SMNVEV (reference sequence). The CDR3 length is 15 residues. The CDR3 region has the DNA TGTGCCAGCAGTTTATCGAGCGGGGGTTGCTACGAGCAGTACTTC. Its translation: CASSLSSGGCYEQYF.

The chain links TRBV4-1 to TRBJ2-1; perhaps D is TRBD1 or TRBD2 (5 bases each). The DNA end favors TRBJ2-7, so the J call may be wrong. The CDR3 spans 17 residues. In germline, CDR1 is MGHRA, CDR2 YSYEKL. The CDR3: CASSQTQGASSYNEQYF. The CDR3 DNA reads TGCGCCAGCAGCCAAACGCAGGGAGCCAGCTCCTACAATGAGCAGTACTTC.

This clonotype was recorded a few times. The chain employs TRBV9 and TRBJ2-6; 7 bases line up with TRBD1. The V gene's germline CDR1 is SGDLS and CDR2 YYNGEE. The length of the CDR3 is 18 residues. Trimming removed 3 bases from V and 0 bases from J; junction bases left unmatched: 9. CDR3 DNA: TGTGCCAGCAGCGCCCCACAGGGGTCCCTCTCTGGGGCCAACGTCCTGACTTTC. This sequence encodes CASSAPQGSLSGANVLTF.

Of note for this clonotype: A read error may produce the germline difference seen at one junction end. This chain connects TRBV6-1 to TRBJ1-6, with no clear D. The CDR3 has 15 amino acids. Looked up from germline, CDR1 is MNHNS and CDR2 is SASEGT. Written as DNA, the CDR3 is TGTGCCGGCAGTGAACTGGGCTCCTATAATTCACCCCTCCACTTT. Protein sequence: CAGSELGSYNSPLHF.